The T cell receptor beta chain described here comes from a study of Graves' ophthalmopathy and Graves' hyperthyroidism. Study-wide results and limits: The 13-signature model separated ophthalmopathy from stable hyperthyroidism at 85% to 90% sensitivity and approximately 79% specificity.

The table lists this clonotype with many counts. Its antigen is not identified. The CDR3 extends over 15 amino acids. Germline CDR1 KGHDR, CDR2 SFDVKD. V was pared by 0 bases and J by 4 bases, with 11 bases between. Using RNA transcripts, the TCR beta CDR3 regions were amplified. HTBI-primed first-round RT-PCR preceded second-round multiplex PCR. TCRdb re-analysed the multiplex PCR reads in MiXCR, keeping a single row per CDR3 protein. The data hold 1 million to 1.3 million distinct CDR3 sequences, with roughly two fifths observed a single time. The rearrangement joins TRBV24-1 to TRBJ1-2, with D hard to call. This clonotype was obtained from an adult man with Graves' hyperthyroidism. Sequenced sample: peripheral blood or thyroid tissue (not recorded which). DNA of the CDR3: TGTGCCACCAGTGATTTGGGCCATCGATCCTATGGCTACACCTTC. Its translation: CATSDLGHRSYGYTF.